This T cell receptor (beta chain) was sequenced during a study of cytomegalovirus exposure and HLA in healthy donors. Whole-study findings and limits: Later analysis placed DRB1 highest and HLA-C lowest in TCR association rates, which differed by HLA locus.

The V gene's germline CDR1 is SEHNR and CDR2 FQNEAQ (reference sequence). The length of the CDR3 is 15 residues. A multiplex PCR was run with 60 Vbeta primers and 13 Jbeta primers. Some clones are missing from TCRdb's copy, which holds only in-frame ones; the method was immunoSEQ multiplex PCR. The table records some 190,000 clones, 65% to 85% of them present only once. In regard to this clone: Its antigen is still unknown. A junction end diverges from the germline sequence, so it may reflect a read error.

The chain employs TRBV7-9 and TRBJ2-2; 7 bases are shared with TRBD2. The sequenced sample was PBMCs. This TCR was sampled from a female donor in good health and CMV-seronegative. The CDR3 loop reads CSSSPRGANTGELFF. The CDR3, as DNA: TGTTCCAGCAGCCCTCGGGGGGCGAACACCGGGGAGCTGTTTTTT.